The 21 T cell receptor beta chains below were found in one sample sequenced in a study of blood T cells in healthy people across ages. Together with a sample-barcoded 5' primer, a J-beta primer mix was included in a second PCR lasting about 6 to 11 cycles. One entry per CDR3 protein, called by TCRdb with MiXCR from the 5' RACE reads. The data contain about 570,000 distinct CDR3 sequences, approximately 25% of them singletons. The sample taken for sequencing was blood. The receptors were sampled from a woman aged 70-85 years in good health.

This chain joins TRBV2 and TRBJ2-7; D tentatively fits TRBD1 or TRBD2 (6 bases each). CDR3 size: 11 residues. V was cut by 4 bases and J by 9 bases, with 10 bases left in between. CDR1 is SNHLY, CDR2 FYNNEI, per germline. The CDR3 is CASSGGARQYF. DNA of the CDR3: TGTGCCAGCAGTGGGGGGGCGCGGCAGTACTTC.

The chain uses TRBV12-3 or TRBV12-4 and TRBJ1-1; D gene unclear. CDR3 length: 13 residues. Trimming shortened V by 2 bases and J by 5 bases, and 9 bases separated the two germline ends. CDR3 bases: TGTGCCAGCAGTTTATCTCCAGTGACTGAAGCTTTCTTT. It translates to CASSLSPVTEAFF.

This clonotype was found a few times. The genes are TRBV6-6 and TRBJ1-3; D ambiguous. The CDR3 length is 12 residues. V lost 8 bases to trimming and J lost 0 bases, with 5 bases between them. The germline V gene encodes CDR1 MNHNY and CDR2 SVGAGI (reference sequence). CDR3 in amino acids: CASVGSGNTIYF. CDR3 sequence (DNA): TGTGCCAGCGTCGGCTCTGGAAACACCATATATTTT.

The sample holds a few counts of this clonotype. This chain links TRBV5-1 with TRBJ2-2; the match to TRBD1 covers 11 bases. Germline-derived CDR1 and CDR2 are SGHRS and YFSETQ. This CDR3 has 18 residues. After removal of 4 bases from V and 2 bases from J, the junction contained 10 bases not matched to a gene. Written as DNA, the CDR3 is TGCGCCAGCAGCCAGGGACAGGGGGACCCCTTAAACACCGGGGAGCTGTTTTTT. Translation gives CASSQGQGDPLNTGELFF. The full variable domain, in which reference TRBV5-1 and TRBJ2-2 provide the parts outside the CDR3, is KAGVTQTPRYLIKTRGQQVTLSCSPISGHRSVSWYQQTPGQGLQFLFEYFSETQRNKGNFPGRFSGRQFSNSRSEMNVSTLELGDSALYLCASSQGQGDPLNTGELFFGEGSRLTVL.

This clonotype is a singleton in its sample. This sequence joins TRBV5-6 and TRBJ1-3; D is unresolved. Germline CDR1 reads SGHDT; CDR2 reads YYEEEE. This CDR3 region has 16 residues. The V end lost 2 bases, the J end lost 3 bases, and 15 bases lay between the germline ends. The CDR3 nucleotides read TGTGCCAGCAGCTTAGCGGGGAGTGAACTTGGAAACACCATATATTTT. As protein: CASSLAGSELGNTIYF.

This clonotype was picked up a small number of times. The chain combines TRBV6-6 with TRBJ2-5; 7 nucleotides align to TRBD1. The J call may be wrong; the DNA end is better matched by TRBJ2-7. CDR3 length equals 14 residues. The germline gives CDR1 MNHNY, CDR2 SVGAGI (reference sequence). The CDR3 reads CASREQGFSYEQYF. CDR3 bases: TGTGCCAGCAGGGAACAGGGGTTTTCCTACGAGCAGTACTTC.

This clonotype has more than one count but fewer than ten. At one end, the junction sequence differs from germline, possibly due to a read error. The rearrangement joins TRBV7-3 to TRBJ2-7; D uncertain. The CDR3 is 14 amino acids. Per the germline V gene, CDR1 is SGHTA and CDR2 is FQGTGA. CDR3 DNA: TGTGCCAACAGCTTAACCGGCACAAGCTACGAGCAGTACTTC. Its translation is CANSLTGTSYEQYF.

In this sample, this clonotype turned up a few times. V usage is TRBV6-2 or TRBV6-3 and J usage is TRBJ2-2; perhaps TRBD2 as D (5 bases). The germline gives CDR1 MNHEY, CDR2 SVGEGT. The CDR3 is made up of 14 amino acids. The ends were cut back, 10 bases at V and 5 bases at J, with 17 bases in the middle. CDR3 amino acids: CAIRGRRDTGELFF. The CDR3 nucleotides read TGTGCCATCCGGGGAAGACGAGATACCGGGGAGCTGTTTTTT.

This clonotype was counted a few times. V usage is TRBV4-3 and J usage is TRBJ1-5, with D uncertain. This CDR3 region has 16 residues. Germline V lookup: CDR1 LGHNA, CDR2 YSLEER. Trimming cost V 0 bases and J 2 bases, with 11 bases left between them. The CDR3 region has the DNA TGCGCCAGCAGCCAAGACAGCCCCGGGCGCAATCAGCCCCAGCATTTT. Translated: CASSQDSPGRNQPQHF.

This clonotype was detected a few times. The rearrangement joins TRBV20-1 to TRBJ2-5, with D perhaps TRBD2 (5 bases). Germline loops: CDR1 DFQATT, CDR2 SNEGSKA (reference sequence). With 7 bases removed from V and 5 bases from J, the gap between germline ends came to 14 bases. The CDR3 runs 12 residues. The CDR3 region has the DNA TGCAGTGTCCCGTACCGAGGGGAGACCCAGTACTTC. This encodes CSVPYRGETQYF.

This clonotype was seen at least ten times. The chain employs TRBV5-1 and TRBJ2-1; 8 bases agree with TRBD2. The V gene's germline CDR1 is SGHRS and CDR2 YFSETQ. V lost 7 bases to trimming and J lost 9 bases; unmatched junction nucleotides: 12. CDR3 size: 14 residues. DNA of the CDR3: TGCGCCAGCGCCCTAGTCGGGGGGGTCAGTGAGCAGTTCTTC. Its translation is CASALVGGVSEQFF. Together with reference TRBV5-1 and TRBJ2-1, the CDR3 gives the full variable domain: KAGVTQTPRYLIKTRGQQVTLSCSPISGHRSVSWYQQTPGQGLQFLFEYFSETQRNKGNFPGRFSGRQFSNSRSEMNVSTLELGDSALYLCASALVGGVSEQFFGPGTRLTVL.

CDR3 in DNA: TGTGCCAGCAGTTATCAGGAGGCAGGGGGCTACGAGCAGTACTTC. Residues: CASSYQEAGGYEQYF. The J gene is TRBJ2-7, the V gene TRBV6-2 or TRBV6-3; 7 bases fit TRBD1. Germline CDR1 reads MNHEY; CDR2 reads SVGEGT. This CDR3 is built from 15 residues. V was clipped by 3 bases and J by 3 bases; unmatched bases: 8.

This clonotype was found many times. The chain joins TRBV5-1 to TRBJ2-5, with D uncertain. Germline V lookup: CDR1 SGHRS, CDR2 YFSETQ. Trimming cost V 2 bases and J 2 bases, with 10 bases left between them. The CDR3 spans 14 residues. CDR3: CASSFGLAQETQYF. DNA of the CDR3: TGCGCCAGCAGCTTCGGGTTAGCACAAGAGACCCAGTACTTC. The whole variable domain, filled in from reference TRBV5-1 and TRBJ2-5, reads KAGVTQTPRYLIKTRGQQVTLSCSPISGHRSVSWYQQTPGQGLQFLFEYFSETQRNKGNFPGRFSGRQFSNSRSEMNVSTLELGDSALYLCASSFGLAQETQYFGPGTRLLVL.

The chain employs TRBV7-3 and TRBJ1-3; D is undetermined. Germline V CDR1 and CDR2: SGHTA, FQGTGA. Trimming left V 6 bases short and J 3 bases short, with 15 bases between. The CDR3 contains 15 residues. The CDR3 loop is CASSSRASVGNTIYF. The CDR3 DNA follows: TGTGCCAGCAGTTCCCGGGCCTCCGTTGGAAACACCATATATTTT.

This clonotype was detected only a few times. CDR3 residues: CASSQLHYSYEQYF. The CDR3 DNA reads TGCGCCAGCAGCCAACTACACTACTCCTACGAGCAGTACTTC. V and J are TRBV4-3 and TRBJ2-7; D gene unclear. Looked up from germline, CDR1 is LGHNA and CDR2 is YSLEER. This CDR3 comprises 14 residues. Trimming removed 2 bases from V and 0 bases from J, with 8 bases in between.

This clonotype has ten or more counts. This chain uses TRBV29-1 with TRBJ1-4; D unresolved. Germline CDR1 reads SQVTM; CDR2 reads ANQGSEA. The CDR3 spans 14 residues. Trimming left V 5 bases short and J 0 bases short, with 10 bases between. This CDR3 reads CSVSGPATNEKLFF. Written as DNA, the CDR3 is TGCAGCGTTAGTGGGCCTGCAACTAATGAAAAACTGTTTTTT.

This clonotype was counted only a few times. V usage is TRBV6-1 and J usage is TRBJ2-5; 10 positions agree with TRBD2. The end of the DNA is better explained by TRBJ2-1, so the J call may be wrong. CDR1 MNHNS and CDR2 SASEGT come from the germline V gene. This CDR3 is 16 amino acids long. DNA for the CDR3: TGTGCCAGCAGAAGGAATAGCGGGGGGACTTACAATGAGCAGTTCTTC. Amino acid sequence: CASRRNSGGTYNEQFF.

V usage is TRBV20-1 and J usage is TRBJ2-1, with 14 bases lining up with TRBD2. V lost 1 base, J lost 3 bases, and 8 bases stayed unmatched. The CDR3 extends over 18 amino acids. Germline loops: CDR1 DFQATT, CDR2 SNEGSKA (reference sequence). This CDR3 reads CSARGLTSGGAVYNEQFF. In nucleotides, the CDR3 is TGCAGTGCTAGAGGGCTGACTAGCGGGGGGGCGGTCTACAATGAGCAGTTCTTC.

The chain couples TRBV20-1 to TRBJ1-2, with 8 bases aligning to TRBD1. The CDR3 spans 13 residues. V gave up 6 bases and J gave up 7 bases; unmatched junction bases: 10. Germline CDR1 DFQATT, CDR2 SNEGSKA (reference sequence). CDR3 bases: TGCAGTGCGCTAGACAGGGGCTGGGGTGGCTACACCTTC. Protein: CSALDRGWGGYTF.

The chain links TRBV10-2 to TRBJ2-1; D possibly corresponds to TRBD1 (6 bases). Germline V lookup: CDR1 WSHSY, CDR2 SAAADI. This CDR3 has 17 residues. Deletions cut 2 bases from V and 0 bases from J, with 14 bases between. The CDR3 DNA reads TGCGCCAGCAGTGAGCTGACAGGAAAAAGCTCCTACAATGAGCAGTTCTTC. This sequence encodes CASSELTGKSSYNEQFF.

There are a few counts of this clonotype. The genes are TRBV9 and TRBJ2-5, with 8 bases matching TRBD1. The DNA matches TRBJ2-1 better at its end, which makes the J call doubtful. The germline V gene encodes CDR1 SGDLS and CDR2 YYNGEE. The CDR3 consists of 16 residues. The CDR3 DNA is TGTGCCAGCAGCGTAGAATGGACAGGGACCTACAATGAGCAGTTCTTC. Its protein product is CASSVEWTGTYNEQFF.